Sequencing of this T cell receptor beta chain was carried out in a study of T-cell memory formation after mild COVID-19 (dated by TCRdb to the early 2020s). With regard to the full study: TCR sequence clusters from the two donors were found to be largely donor specific. In a couple of donors, T-cell clones that expanded and contracted after mild COVID-19 were followed by sequencing TCRalpha and TCRbeta repertoires longitudinally. Two young, previously healthy adult volunteers, one female and one male, were included in the cohort. What the study reported, not specific to this receptor: Whether the second-wave clones peaking on day 37 were SARS-CoV-2 specific was not confirmed. Only a couple of mild cases were covered in the study, and larger cohorts including severe cases with pre-infection samples were considered necessary. The detection of some responding clones in pre-infection memory suggests that pre-existing cross-reactive memory T cells joined the SARS-CoV-2 response. Balanced CD4/CD8 phenotypes were observed for clones contracting from day 15 to 85, whereas a bias towards CD4+ was observed for a second wave of clones expanding from day 15 to 37. Contracting CD4+ clones were found mainly in CM and EM memory subsets, while CD8+ clones were enriched in EMRA.

The germline V gene sets CDR1 to ENHRY and CDR2 to SYGVKD. V lost 0 bases and J lost 5 bases, and the count of bases not matched to a germline gene is 6. The cysteine opens and the phenylalanine closes a CDR3 of 16 amino acids. The retained sequence is limited to the CDR3, 48 bases, with the frame set at the first base. This clonotype showed up just a few times. Which antigen it targets is not known. No base-level quality is on record; no much larger clone is a single base apart. These reads were obtained on an Illumina NovaSeq 6000. TCRalpha and TCRbeta cDNA libraries were constructed by 5'RACE with constant-segment primers, with sample barcodes and unique molecular identifiers being introduced. Trizol reagent was used to extract RNA from every sample. The libraries were amplified in two PCR steps, and the second step added a second sample barcode and Illumina TruSeq adapters. Sequencing of the libraries was done on an Illumina NovaSeq, producing 2 x 150 bp paired-end reads. Per the original workflow: Demultiplexing of reads and collapsing into UMI-guided consensus sequences were performed with migec v1.2.7. Using mixcr v2.1.11, the UMI consensuses were aligned to TRA and TRB V and J templates and assembled into clonotypes. A clonotype was counted as expanded or contracted only if both edgeR and NoisET called the change significant, with noise models trained on biological replicates. For edgeR calls, a false discovery rate-adjusted p below 0.01 and a log2 fold-change threshold of 1 were applied. As an exploratory analysis of dynamics, PCA with hierarchical clustering was applied to max-normalized trajectories of the 1000 most abundant clonotypes. Separately sequenced CD4+ and CD8+ repertoires were used to assign the CD4 or CD8 phenotype of responding clones. Using fastp trimming at Q25 and MiXCR clonotype assembly, TCRdb reanalyzed the public sequencing data and kept in-frame beta chains. Here each entry gathers all rows of one CDR3 protein and keeps the most common genes and DNA. TCRdb, rather than the study authors, made the V and J calls. This sample gives roughly 130,000 distinct CDR3 sequences in total; about a sixth of them show up just once. The ten largest clones take up 14% of the sample.

Ficoll-Paque density gradient centrifugation was the method used to isolate PBMCs. The TCR sequence derives from an adult woman who had mild COVID-19 (a few samples of this study predate the infection). The sample titles of this study are shuffled in the database, so cell type and time point are left out; the donor was told from shared clones. Here the chain combines TRBV10-3 and TRBJ2-1, with 8 bases matching TRBD2. Sample: PBMCs or a T cell subset sorted from them (not recorded which). The DNA is TGTGCCATCAGTGAGTCAGGGCGGGGGGACCACAATGAGCAGTTCTTC. Its protein is CAISESGRGDHNEQFF.